The 26 T cell receptor beta chains in this list originate from one sample, sequenced in a study of Ad26.COV2.S vaccination and SARS-CoV-2 variants. The treatment was: roughly 18 received Ad26.COV2.S at low or high dose, single or two shots; roughly five received placebo; per-sample allocation not given. Specimen acquisition occurred on day 63 following the initial vaccine or placebo injection. Data came from immunoSEQ multiplex PCR; TCRdb stores just in-frame clones and leaves some out. The sample yields about 250,000 clones, roughly 89% seen once. Here the sequenced sample was peripheral blood, taken in a trial of Ad26.COV2.S vaccine versus placebo. Every receptor here comes from a person between 18 and 65 years old who received the Ad26.COV2.S COVID-19 vaccine or a placebo.

The chain recombines TRBV7-9 with TRBJ2-5; TRBD2 matches at 8 bases. The trim removed 2 bases at V and 5 bases at J, leaving 4 bases unmatched. This CDR3 is 14 amino acids long. Germline-derived CDR1 and CDR2 are SEHNR and FQNEAQ (reference sequence). The DNA of the CDR3 is TGTGCCAGCAGCTTAAAGCGGGAGAACGAGACCCAGTACTTC. This translates into CASSLKRENETQYF.

This sequence joins TRBV7-2 and TRBJ2-1; 13 bases line up with TRBD2. The germline V gene encodes CDR1 SGHTA and CDR2 FQGNSA. The CDR3 covers 14 residues. V was clipped by 3 bases and J by 10 bases; unmatched bases: 3. CDR3 nucleotides: TGTGCCAGCAGCTTCGGGACTAGCGGGACCGAGCAGTTCTTC. Amino acids: CASSFGTSGTEQFF.

V gene TRBV7-8 combines with J gene TRBJ2-2, with a possible D match to TRBD1 (6 bases). The CDR3 sequence is 17 residues long. V lost 1 base and J 1 base, leaving 13 bases between the germline ends. From germline, CDR1 is SGHVS and CDR2 FQNEAQ. The CDR3 sequence is CASSLGFGTLNTGELFF. The CDR3 bases are TGTGCCAGCAGCTTAGGATTTGGGACACTGAACACCGGGGAGCTGTTTTTT.

This chain uses TRBV5-5 with TRBJ2-7, with D uncertain. There are 11 residues in the CDR3. V was clipped by 3 bases and J by 0 bases, with 1 base between them. The germline CDR1 and CDR2 sequences are SGHKS and YYEKEE (reference sequence). The CDR3 bases are TGTGCCAGCAGCTCCTCCTACGAGCAGTACTTC. Protein: CASSSSYEQYF.

The chain carries TRBV3-1 (or the pseudogene TRBV3-2) and TRBJ2-7; 9 bases agree with TRBD1. The CDR3 loop spans 18 amino acids. CDR1 LGHDT and CDR2 YNNKEL come from the germline V gene (reference sequence). With 3 bases clipped from V and 0 bases from J, the junction kept 12 bases outside the gene matches. The CDR3 DNA follows: TGTGCCAGCAGCCACGGACAGGGGCCAGTGAGGGCCTCCTACGAGCAGTACGTC. This translates into CASSHGQGPVRASYEQYV.

The chain couples TRBV7-2 to TRBJ1-3, with 7 bases that match TRBD1. CDR1 and CDR2 from the germline V gene are SGHTA and FQGNSA. J lost 2 bases, V lost 1 base, and 8 bases had no gene match. The CDR3 is 17 amino acids. CDR3 amino acids: CASSLVGDSGTGNTIYF. As DNA, the CDR3 is TGTGCCAGCAGCTTAGTCGGGGACAGCGGGACTGGAAACACCATATATTTT.

The chain employs TRBV24-1 and TRBJ2-3, with D possibly TRBD1 on 5 matching bases. Per germline, CDR1 KGHDR and CDR2 SFDVKD. V was clipped by 4 bases and J by 5 bases, with 15 bases between them. The CDR3 has 15 amino acids. The CDR3, as DNA: TGTGCCACCAGTGACCGGACAAATCTTGGAGATACGCAGTATTTT. Translating gives CATSDRTNLGDTQYF.

The rearrangement links TRBV7-2 to TRBJ1-2, with a weak D call TRBD1 (5 bases). The germline V and J ends were trimmed by 7 bases and 4 bases, with 16 bases remaining between them. The germline V gene encodes CDR1 SGHTA and CDR2 FQGNSA. The CDR3 has 14 residues. The DNA of the CDR3 is TGTGCCAGCACCAAAACGGGGGGTGGCTATGGCTACACCTTC. Protein sequence: CASTKTGGGYGYTF.

There are many counts of this clone. The chain is built from TRBV11-2 and TRBJ1-1; D gene uncertain. Per germline, CDR1 SGHAT and CDR2 FQNNGV. The CDR3 contains 12 residues. Trimming removed 8 bases from V and 4 bases from J, with 11 bases in between. The CDR3 spells CASGHTGTEAFF. The DNA of the CDR3 is TGTGCCAGCGGTCATACGGGCACTGAAGCTTTCTTT.

The rearrangement joins TRBV4-1 to TRBJ1-5, with a weak D call TRBD1 (6 bases). Between the trimmed V and J ends, which lost 4 bases and 0 bases, there was a span of 10 bases. This CDR3 is built from 15 residues. Germline V gives CDR1 MGHRA, CDR2 YSYEKL. The CDR3 DNA is TGCGCCAGCAGCCGGGGGCTGATTAGCAATCAGCCCCAGCATTTT. Protein: CASSRGLISNQPQHF.

The chain has TRBV7-3 and TRBJ1-2; D is uncertain. This CDR3 comprises 15 residues. Germline CDR1 reads SGHTA; CDR2 reads FQGTGA. The germline V and J ends were trimmed by 1 base and 2 bases, with 11 bases remaining between them. CDR3: CASSLMGGSNYGYTF. CDR3 nucleotide sequence: TGTGCCAGCAGCTTAATGGGAGGATCGAACTATGGCTACACCTTC.

The chain joins TRBV10-3 to TRBJ2-1; D tentatively fits TRBD1 or TRBD2 (5 bases each). The CDR3 has 13 amino acids. V was shortened by 8 bases and J by 7 bases, with 15 bases between the two germline ends. Germline V CDR1 and CDR2: ENHRY, SYGVKD. In DNA form, the CDR3 reads TGTGCCATCGGTGGGGGTTGGGCGAATGAGCAGTTCTTC. Translated, it gives CAIGGGWANEQFF.

The CDR3 reads CASRTVGVYGYTF. As DNA, the CDR3 is TGTGCCAGTAGAACCGTCGGAGTTTATGGCTACACCTTC. V gene TRBV19 combines with J gene TRBJ1-2; D unresolved. The CDR3 runs 13 residues. The germline CDR1 and CDR2 sequences are LNHDA and SQIVND (reference sequence). Trimming removed 6 bases from V and 5 bases from J, with 13 bases in between.

The V gene is TRBV4-1, the J gene TRBJ2-5; the D is unclear. With 5 bases removed from V and 2 bases from J, the gap between germline ends came to 15 bases. The germline gives CDR1 MGHRA, CDR2 YSYEKL. The CDR3 spans 15 residues. The CDR3 nucleotides read TGCGCCAGCAGCTATCGACTCCAGCAACAAGAGACCCAGTACTTC. Amino acid sequence: CASSYRLQQQETQYF.

The chain has TRBV6-4 and TRBJ2-2; possible D gene TRBD2, 6 bases. This CDR3 is 16 amino acids long. V was shortened by 2 bases and J by 3 bases, with 13 bases between the two germline ends. CDR1 is MRHNA and CDR2 is SNTAGT in the germline V gene. The CDR3 is CASSDTGLHDTGELFF. In DNA, the CDR3 is TGTGCCAGCAGTGACACGGGACTCCACGACACCGGGGAGCTGTTTTTT.

The chain has TRBV18 and TRBJ2-5, with D possibly matching TRBD1 (6 bases). Germline loops: CDR1 KGHSH, CDR2 LQKENI. Trimming cost V 0 bases and J 1 base, with 12 bases left between them. This CDR3 region has 16 residues. CDR3 bases: TGTGCCAGCTCACCACCGGGCAGGGGTTCCCAAGAGACCCAGTACTTC. Translation gives CASSPPGRGSQETQYF.

V usage is TRBV6-1 and J usage is TRBJ1-1; D is ambiguous. The germline gives CDR1 MNHNS, CDR2 SASEGT. This CDR3 is 15 amino acids long. Trimming shortened V by 2 bases and J by 4 bases, and 14 bases separated the two germline ends. The DNA of the CDR3 is TGTGCCAGCAGTGAACAGGCCACTTGGGGCACTGAAGCTTTCTTT. The encoded protein is CASSEQATWGTEAFF.

A single count supports this clone. The V and J genes are TRBV2 and TRBJ1-4, with D perhaps TRBD1 (6 bases). Trimming removed 4 bases at V and 8 bases at J, with 14 bases between. CDR1 is SNHLY and CDR2 is FYNNEI in the germline V gene. This CDR3 has 14 amino acids. CDR3 bases: TGTGCCAGCAGTGGGAGACAGGCGTCCGAAAAACTGTTTTTT. It codes for CASSGRQASEKLFF.

The chain is built from TRBV2 and TRBJ2-2, with a weak D call TRBD2 (5 bases). The germline V gene encodes CDR1 SNHLY and CDR2 FYNNEI. This CDR3 spans 14 amino acids. Trimming took off 6 bases at V and 8 bases at J, with 16 bases between the two ends. The CDR3 region has the DNA TGTGCCAGCAGGGGGAGAGGACCCTTAGGGGAGCTGTTTTTT. It is translated as CASRGRGPLGELFF.

The rearrangement joins TRBV6-2 or TRBV6-3 to TRBJ2-7, with TRBD1 identical over 8 bases. The V gene's germline CDR1 is MNHEY and CDR2 SVGEGT. After removal of 4 bases from V and 4 bases from J, the junction contained 9 bases not matched to a gene. The CDR3 loop spans 15 amino acids. CDR3: CASSFQGAGSYEQYF. The CDR3 DNA reads as TGTGCCAGCAGTTTCCAGGGGGCTGGGTCTTACGAGCAGTACTTC.

The chain joins TRBV2 to TRBJ1-4; D might be TRBD1 (5 bases). The CDR3 totals 14 residues. Looked up from germline, CDR1 is SNHLY and CDR2 is FYNNEI. The V gene lost 3 bases and the J gene lost 7 bases, with 12 bases spanning the gap. The CDR3 DNA reads TGTGCCAGCAGTGAGACAGCGCACGGTGAAAAACTGTTTTTT. Its translation is CASSETAHGEKLFF. Using reference TRBV2 and TRBJ1-4 for the parts outside the CDR3, the full variable domain is EPEVTQTPSHQVTQMGQEVILRCVPISNHLYFYWYRQILGQKVEFLVSFYNNEISEKSEIFDDQFSVERPDGSNFTLKIRSTKLEDSAMYFCASSETAHGEKLFFGSGTQLSVL.

The chain is built from TRBV4-3 and TRBJ2-2; the D gene is possibly TRBD1 (6 bases). V lost 5 bases and J 4 bases, leaving 14 bases between the germline ends. Germline V gene data show CDR1 as LGHNA and CDR2 as YSLEER. The CDR3 consists of 15 residues. For the CDR3, the DNA is TGCGCCAGCAGCGCCTTCTTCAGGGGCACCGGGGAGCTGTTTTTT. Translating gives CASSAFFRGTGELFF.

This chain connects TRBV19 to TRBJ1-6; D not resolved. CDR1 LNHDA and CDR2 SQIVND come from the germline V gene (reference sequence). The CDR3 extends over 12 amino acids. V dropped 5 bases and J dropped 13 bases, with 12 bases sitting between them. Written as DNA, the CDR3 is TGTGCCAGTAGTGTACGAGAGACTCCCCTCCACTTT. This sequence encodes CASSVRETPLHF.

The chain uses TRBV5-1 and TRBJ2-5; 8 positions agree with TRBD2. Trimming cost V 0 bases and J 5 bases; bases outside gene matches: 9. The germline gives CDR1 SGHRS, CDR2 YFSETQ. CDR3 length equals 16 residues. The CDR3 DNA reads TGCGCCAGCAGCTTGGCCCCCAGCGGGAGCGGGGAGACCCAGTACTTC. Protein product: CASSLAPSGSGETQYF.

This clone was observed a few times. The rearrangement joins TRBV11-3 to TRBJ2-7; perhaps TRBD2 as D (5 bases). Trimming took off 3 bases at V and 7 bases at J, with 22 bases between the two ends. Germline-derived CDR1 and CDR2 are SGHNT and YENEEA. This CDR3 region has 16 residues. CDR3: CASSFRWATDPGEQYV. In DNA form, the CDR3 reads TGTGCCAGCAGCTTCCGGTGGGCAACGGATCCGGGAGAGCAGTACGTC.

This clone has just one count. The V call is TRBV19, the J call TRBJ1-2; TRBD1 might be the D (5 bases). V lost 9 bases, J lost 6 bases, and 20 bases lay in between. Germline CDR1 and CDR2: LNHDA and SQIVND (reference sequence). The CDR3 sequence is 14 residues long. The CDR3 loop is CASWDVSLRDGYTF. Written as DNA, the CDR3 is TGTGCCAGCTGGGACGTAAGTCTCCGGGATGGCTACACCTTC.